The clone carrying this TCR beta chain has a count of ten or more. No antigen is known for it. V was clipped by 0 bases and J by 0 bases, with 11 bases between them. The CDR3 consists of 16 residues. Germline V gene sequence: CDR1 LGHNA, CDR2 YNFKEQ. Only patients with CD8+CD57+ cell expansion on flow cytometry were chosen for sequencing. Using genomic DNA as the template, TCR beta VDJ and CDR3 profiling was carried out. Via MiXCR, TCRdb re-called the reads, giving one row per CDR3 protein. The sample has fewer than 200,000 distinct CDR3 sequences, under 50% seen once. The sample belongs to a study of CD8+CD57+ T cells in acquired aplastic anemia. Study as a whole: Sorting CD4+ and CD8+ cells gave DNA averaging about 3.3 ug.

Study results and caveats: Twenty-nine was the count of CD8+ CDR3 sequences that patients shared with controls. No significant patient-versus-control difference appeared in CD8+ Simpson's diversity.

The J gene is TRBJ1-2, the V gene TRBV4-2; D is perhaps TRBD1 (5 bases). The sequencing sample was made of sorted CD4+, CD8+, or CD8+CD57+ T cells (not recorded which) from PBMCs. This clonotype was obtained from a human donor with aplastic anemia. The CDR3 DNA sequence: TGTGCCAGCAGCCAAGAGATTGGGGGGGCTAACTATGGCTACACCTTC. It encodes CASSQEIGGANYGYTF.